Listed here is a single T cell receptor beta chain. Assay used: immunoSEQ multiplex PCR; TCRdb lists only in-frame clones, some missing. The table lists 85,000 to 90,000 clones, nearly 90% of them singletons. The data originate from a study of blood T cell repertoires in COVID-19. The receptor comes from a woman older than 75 with active COVID-19. Specimen: peripheral blood.

The CDR3 region has the DNA TGTGCCAGCAGCCGCCGAAACGGGGATAGCAATCAGCCCCAGCATTTT. It yields the protein CASSRRNGDSNQPQHF. The chain recombines TRBV6-6 with TRBJ1-5, with D unclear. V was shortened by 6 bases and J by 0 bases, with 15 bases between the two germline ends. The CDR3 length is 16 residues. The germline gives CDR1 MNHNY, CDR2 SVGAGI (reference sequence).